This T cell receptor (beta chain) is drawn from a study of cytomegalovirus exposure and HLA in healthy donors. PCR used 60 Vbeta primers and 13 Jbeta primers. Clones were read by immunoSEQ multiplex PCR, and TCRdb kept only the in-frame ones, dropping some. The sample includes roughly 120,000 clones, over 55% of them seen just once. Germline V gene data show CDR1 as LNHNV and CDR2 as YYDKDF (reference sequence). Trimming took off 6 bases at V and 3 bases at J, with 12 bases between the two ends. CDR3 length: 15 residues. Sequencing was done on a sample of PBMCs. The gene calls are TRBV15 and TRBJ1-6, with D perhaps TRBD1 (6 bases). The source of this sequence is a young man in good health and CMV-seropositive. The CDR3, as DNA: TGTGCCACCAGACAAGGGGGATTCTATAATTCACCCCTCCACTTT. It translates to CATRQGGFYNSPLHF.